Sequencing of this T cell receptor beta chain was carried out in a study of T cell changes during pregnancy in multiple sclerosis. V was clipped by 7 bases and J by 5 bases, with 19 bases between them. Germline V lookup: CDR1 SGHRS, CDR2 YFSETQ. This CDR3 has 15 residues. Profiling relied on immunoSEQ multiplex PCR, and the TCRdb table lists in-frame clones only, not all of them. The data hold about 69,000 clones, with just over 90% observed a single time. The chain carries TRBV5-1 and TRBJ1-5; the D is unclear. This TCR was sampled from a female donor with multiple sclerosis, enrolled in a pregnancy study. The sequencing used peripheral blood, collected in the third trimester of pregnancy. The CDR3 DNA follows: TGCGCCAGCCGGGAATCCCTGGGTGACGATCAGCCCCAGCATTTT. Translated: CASRESLGDDQPQHF.